The next 11 T cell receptor beta chains were all read from a single sample in a study of blood T cell repertoires in COVID-19. Assay: immunoSEQ multiplex PCR; the TCRdb copy retains only in-frame clones and omits some. The repertoire holds 30,000 to 40,000 clones, with roughly 84% as singletons. What was sequenced was peripheral blood. The receptors stem from a man between 60 and 75 years old with active COVID-19.

The chain recombines TRBV7-3 with TRBJ2-3, with D possibly TRBD2 on 6 matching bases. Germline loops: CDR1 SGHTA, CDR2 FQGTGA. This CDR3 comprises 14 residues. Deletions cut 4 bases from V and 7 bases from J, with 15 bases between. The CDR3 spells CASSSPAAGYTQYF. For the CDR3, the DNA is TGTGCCAGCAGCTCCCCAGCGGCGGGGTATACGCAGTATTTT.

The chain couples TRBV10-2 to TRBJ2-1; 8 bases match TRBD2. Germline lookup yields CDR1 WSHSY and CDR2 SAAADI. The CDR3 covers 19 residues. The V and J ends lost 8 bases and 0 bases, in that order; junction bases with no gene match: 18. The CDR3 DNA sequence: TGCGCCAGCTCTCGACTAGGTAGCGGGGCGGCCCCCTCCTACAATGAGCAGTTCTTC. It codes for CASSRLGSGAAPSYNEQFF.

The chain joins TRBV3-1 (or the pseudogene TRBV3-2) to TRBJ1-2, with 12 bases aligning to TRBD1. The length of the CDR3 is 15 residues. V was pared by 0 bases and J by 8 bases, with 4 bases of the junction left unmatched. CDR1 is LGHDT and CDR2 is YNNKEL in the germline V gene (reference sequence). CDR3 bases: TGTGCCAGCAGCCAAGATGGGACAGGGGGCCGGGGCTACACCTTC. It specifies CASSQDGTGGRGYTF.

The chain recombines TRBV11-3 with TRBJ1-6; D is uncertain. Trimming removed 4 bases at V and 14 bases at J, with 15 bases between. The CDR3 is made up of 13 amino acids. Germline values: CDR1 SGHNT, CDR2 YENEEA. As DNA, the CDR3 is TGTGCCAGCAGCTCAGACCTGGGCATCACCCTCCACTTT. Translating gives CASSSDLGITLHF.

The chain joins TRBV9 to TRBJ2-1; TRBD1 matches 11 bases. V shed 3 bases, J shed 7 bases, and the junction held 6 bases outside the gene matches. The CDR3 runs to 15 residues. Looked up from germline, CDR1 is SGDLS and CDR2 is YYNGEE. CDR3 nucleotide sequence: TGTGCCAGCAGCGCCGGGACAGGGGGGCTTAATGAGCAGTTCTTC. Encoded protein: CASSAGTGGLNEQFF.

This chain connects TRBV27 to TRBJ1-1; D unclear. The CDR3 is 14 amino acids. Germline values: CDR1 MNHEY, CDR2 SMNVEV (reference sequence). With 4 bases removed from V and 2 bases from J, the gap between germline ends came to 11 bases. CDR3 DNA sequence: TGTGCCAGCAGTTCTGAGAGACACAACACTGAAGCTTTCTTT. This gives the protein CASSSERHNTEAFF.

This chain uses TRBV27 with TRBJ2-5; no firm D call. V lost 2 bases and J lost 5, with 6 bases in between. Germline CDR1 is MNHEY and CDR2 is SMNVEV (reference sequence). The length of the CDR3 is 12 residues. CDR3 nucleotide sequence: TGTGCCAGCAGTTTAACTGGTGAGACCCAGTACTTC. Protein: CASSLTGETQYF.

Here the CDR3 reads CASGHSRGLDTQYF. CDR3 coding DNA: TGTGCTAGTGGCCACTCCAGAGGACTAGATACGCAGTATTTT. The rearrangement joins TRBV12-5 to TRBJ2-3; maybe TRBD2 (5 bases). Germline V gene data show CDR1 as LGHNT and CDR2 as FRNRAP. CDR3 length: 14 residues. The ends were cut back, 6 bases at V and 5 bases at J, with 15 bases in the middle.

As regards this clone: The sample holds other DNA sequences that translate to the same CDR3. This chain links TRBV7-9 with TRBJ2-7; 7 positions match TRBD1. The CDR3 totals 14 residues. V lost 4 bases, J lost 0 bases, and 3 bases stayed unmatched. Looked up from germline, CDR1 is SEHNR and CDR2 is FQNEAQ (reference sequence). The chain's CDR3 is CASSSGTVSYEQYF. CDR3 bases: TGTGCCAGCAGCTCAGGGACAGTCTCCTACGAGCAGTACTTC.

The rearrangement links TRBV9 to TRBJ1-1, with D uncertain. Germline values: CDR1 SGDLS, CDR2 YYNGEE. The V and J ends lost 0 bases and 0 bases respectively, with 9 bases between them. The CDR3 loop spans 15 amino acids. The CDR3 is CASSVGQVMNTEAFF. The CDR3 nucleotides are TGTGCCAGCAGCGTAGGGCAGGTGATGAACACTGAAGCTTTCTTT.

The J gene is TRBJ1-2, the V gene TRBV18; maybe TRBD1 (5 bases). With 3 bases removed from V and 4 bases from J, the gap between germline ends came to 9 bases. Germline V lookup: CDR1 KGHSH, CDR2 LQKENI. The length of the CDR3 is 13 residues. The CDR3 loop is CASSPSGGYGYTF. The DNA of the CDR3 is TGTGCCAGCTCACCGAGCGGGGGCTATGGCTACACCTTC.